This T cell receptor beta chain appears in the sequencing data of a study of blood T cell repertoires in COVID-19. This clone appeared a few times. The authors' processing: Amplified reference gene primers provided the basis for estimating nucleated cell counts. Here immunoSEQ multiplex PCR was the method, and the copy in TCRdb shows in-frame clones only, minus some. V and J calls and clone size come straight from that table; D and trimming were deduced from the DNA. The table includes over 130,000 clones, around 84% detected once. Trimming removed 6 bases from V and 9 bases from J, with 20 bases in between. The V gene's germline CDR1 is SGHAT and CDR2 FQNNGV. The CDR3 extends over 15 amino acids.

The clonotype originates from a man between 65 and 85 years old with acute or convalescent COVID-19. The sequencing input was peripheral blood. The rearrangement links TRBV11-2 to TRBJ2-2; D perhaps matches TRBD2 (5 bases). CDR3 DNA: TGTGCCAGCAGGAGTATTAGGACTGGATTTCGGGAGCTGTTTTTT. Translated, it gives CASRSIRTGFRELFF.